This TCR beta chain was recorded in a study of Graves' ophthalmopathy and Graves' hyperthyroidism. Overall study findings and caveats: Most expanded clonotypes from thyroid (those above 0.001 frequency) were also found in blood.

RNA transcripts served as template for amplifying TCR beta CDR3 sequences. HTBI primers were employed in first-round RT-PCR, then a second-round multiplex PCR followed. One entry per CDR3 protein, called by TCRdb with MiXCR from the multiplex PCR reads. Of just over 600,000 distinct CDR3 sequences listed, 22% are singletons. This clonotype was detected a few times. Its antigen remains unknown. One end of the junction fails to match germline, which may point to a read error. Orbital computed tomography, together with clinical symptoms, serum thyroxine, TRAb and thyroid ultrasound, was used for diagnosis. The PBMCs originated from around 11 ml of fresh peripheral blood. The CDR3 contains 13 residues. Germline CDR1 LGHDT, CDR2 YNNKEL (reference sequence).

The source material was peripheral blood. The rearrangement links TRBV3-1 to TRBJ2-4; D is uncertain. This sequence was found in a woman under 30 with stable Graves' hyperthyroidism. Some clones in this sample may be carry-over from other donors' samples. In nucleotides, the CDR3 is TGTGCCAGCAGCCAAAATGGCGAAAACATTAAGTACTTC. Its translation is CASSQNGENIKYF.